The source of this TCR beta chain is a study of identical twins (dated by TCRdb to about 2016). Study-wide context: The study deep-sequenced TCR alpha and beta repertoires from monozygotic twins, unrelated adults of various ages and cord blood to test whether fetal clonotypes persist. Replicate twin experiments were performed at different times using different library preparation protocols to rule out contamination. General conclusions and limits of the study: Zero-insertion analyses could be partly confounded by invariant T cells such as MAIT and iNKT, though diverse VJ usage argued against such confounding for most clonotypes. Compared with coincidental sharing between unrelated individuals, an excess of low generation-probability sequences was observed among out-of-frame TCR alpha sequences shared between twins. In monozygotic twins, recombination models systematically underestimated out-of-frame TCR alpha sharing, but the models matched the sharing seen between unrelated individuals. In beta out-of-frame sequences, excess twin sharing was weaker, because having fewer shared sequences lowered the signal-to-noise ratio. Conclusions relied on cross-sectional statistical analysis, since the same donors could not be followed over many years. Abundant cord blood beta clonotypes carried fewer insertions; young adult naive repertoires showed a weaker similar trend, while memory repertoires showed none.

Reading from cysteine to valine, the CDR3 counts 12 amino acids. The CDR3 DNA has 36 bases and is translated from base 1. This clonotype has just a few counts. Its specific antigen is unknown. Base quality data are lacking; no much larger clone is found one base away. Libraries were prepared through 5' RACE. Sequenced on an Illumina HiSeq 2000. Template switching added a universal primer binding site, and the final cDNA carried a unique molecular identifier that allowed TCR cDNA molecules to be counted accurately. Specific primers in the conserved constant-segment region were used to synthesize first-strand cDNA for the TCR alpha and beta chains. Each cDNA library was double barcoded, with a SMART-Mk sample barcode plus Illumina barcodes, to control for contamination. TruSeq adapter sequences, together with Illumina sample barcodes, were added in two successive PCR steps. The TCR alpha and beta cDNA libraries were sequenced on the Illumina HiSeq platform using custom primers. Concerning the study's data processing: MiGEC was used to process raw reads and extract unique molecular identifiers, and MiXCR was used to find CDR3 positions. Recombination models were inferred per individual with the repgenHMM and IGoR tools using an EM algorithm. Shared clonotype analysis was performed with the tcR package in R, normalizing sharing by the product of cloneset sizes. Out-of-frame nonproductive sequences were analyzed to study raw recombination free of thymic and clonal selection effects. In TCRdb, the public reads were trimmed at Q25 with fastp and aligned with MiXCR, with productive beta chains retained. Rows are combined by CDR3 protein, so each entry shows the most common genes and DNA. For this entry, the V and J calls and clone size follow TCRdb and not the study's own pipeline. The sample contains about 340,000 distinct CDR3 sequences, approximately 8.8% of them found a single time. Jointly, the top ten make up approximately 9.3% of the sample.

Every donor was a healthy Caucasian. Three unrelated non-twin adults were additionally sequenced: a male aged 18 to 29, a male aged 50 to 60 and a female aged 50 to 60. Miltenyi CD45RO+ enrichment and human naive T-cell isolation kits were used to isolate memory (CD45RO+) and naive T cells from PBMC. This TCR was sampled from a woman between 45 and 65 years old in good health. The specimen sequenced was naive T cells sorted from blood. In light of the paper, this sample's cell subset or site label describes: cells isolated with a human naive T-cell isolation kit. The chain links TRBV21-1 with TRBJ2-7. TRBV21-1 represents a pseudogene. The CDR3 corresponds to CASSKPTCEQYV. The DNA is as follows: TGTGCCAGCAGCAAACCCACCTGCGAGCAGTACGTC.